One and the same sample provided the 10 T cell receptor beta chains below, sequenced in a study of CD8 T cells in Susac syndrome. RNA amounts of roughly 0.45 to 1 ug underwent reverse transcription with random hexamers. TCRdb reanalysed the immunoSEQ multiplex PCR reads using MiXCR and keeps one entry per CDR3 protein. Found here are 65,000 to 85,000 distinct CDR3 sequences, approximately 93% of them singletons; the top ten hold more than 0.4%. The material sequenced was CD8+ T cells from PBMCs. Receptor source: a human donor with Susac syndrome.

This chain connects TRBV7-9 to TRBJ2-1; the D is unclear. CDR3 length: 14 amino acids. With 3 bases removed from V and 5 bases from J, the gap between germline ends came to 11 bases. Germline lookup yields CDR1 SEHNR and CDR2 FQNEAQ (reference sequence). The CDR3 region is CASSFFRSDNEQFF. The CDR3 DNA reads TGTGCCAGCAGCTTCTTCCGCAGTGACAATGAGCAGTTCTTC.

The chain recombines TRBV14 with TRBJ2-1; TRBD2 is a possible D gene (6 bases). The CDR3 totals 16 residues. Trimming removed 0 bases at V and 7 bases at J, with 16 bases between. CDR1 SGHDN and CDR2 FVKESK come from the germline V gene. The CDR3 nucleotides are TGTGCCAGCAGCCAAGAGGGCGGAGGGAAGCGGAATGAGCAGTTCTTC. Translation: CASSQEGGGKRNEQFF. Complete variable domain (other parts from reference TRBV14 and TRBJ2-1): EAGVTQFPSHSVIEKGQTVTLRCDPISGHDNLYWYRRVMGKEIKFLLHFVKESKQDESGMPNNRFLAERTGGTYSTLKVQPAELEDSGVYFCASSQEGGGKRNEQFFGPGTRLTVL.

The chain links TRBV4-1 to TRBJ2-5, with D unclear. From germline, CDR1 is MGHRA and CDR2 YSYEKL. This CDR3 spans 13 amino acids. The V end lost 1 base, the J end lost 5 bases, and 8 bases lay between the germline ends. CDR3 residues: CASSQGLVETQYF. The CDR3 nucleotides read TGCGCCAGCAGCCAAGGGCTCGTGGAGACCCAGTACTTC.

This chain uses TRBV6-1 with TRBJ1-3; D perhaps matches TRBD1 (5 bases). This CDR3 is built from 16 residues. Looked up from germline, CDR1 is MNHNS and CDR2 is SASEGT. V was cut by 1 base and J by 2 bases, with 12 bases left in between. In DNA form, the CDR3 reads TGTGCCAGCAGTGAAGACGGCAGGGCGGCTGGAAACACCATATATTTT. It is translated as CASSEDGRAAGNTIYF.

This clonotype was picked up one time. The CDR3 DNA reads TGCGCCAGCAGCTTGGTGGGAGAGAACACTGAAGCTTTCTTT. Translated, it gives CASSLVGENTEAFF. The chain uses TRBV5-1 and TRBJ1-1; D is uncertain. The CDR3 length is 14 residues. The V and J ends lost 0 bases and 1 base respectively, with 7 bases between them. Germline values: CDR1 SGHRS, CDR2 YFSETQ. Drawing the rest from reference TRBV5-1 and TRBJ1-1, the complete variable domain is KAGVTQTPRYLIKTRGQQVTLSCSPISGHRSVSWYQQTPGQGLQFLFEYFSETQRNKGNFPGRFSGRQFSNSRSEMNVSTLELGDSALYLCASSLVGENTEAFFGQGTRLTVV.

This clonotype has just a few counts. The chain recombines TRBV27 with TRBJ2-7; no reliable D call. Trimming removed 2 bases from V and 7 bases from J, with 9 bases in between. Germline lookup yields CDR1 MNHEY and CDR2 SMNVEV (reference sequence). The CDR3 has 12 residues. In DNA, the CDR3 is TGTGCCAGCAGTTTAGGAGCCGAAGAGCAGTACTTC. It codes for CASSLGAEEQYF.

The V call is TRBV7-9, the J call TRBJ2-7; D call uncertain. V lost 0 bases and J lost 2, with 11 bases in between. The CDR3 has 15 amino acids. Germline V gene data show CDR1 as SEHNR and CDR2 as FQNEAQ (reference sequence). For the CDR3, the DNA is TGTGCCAGCAGCTTAGCGACCTCTCCCACCTACGAGCAGTACTTC. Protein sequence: CASSLATSPTYEQYF.

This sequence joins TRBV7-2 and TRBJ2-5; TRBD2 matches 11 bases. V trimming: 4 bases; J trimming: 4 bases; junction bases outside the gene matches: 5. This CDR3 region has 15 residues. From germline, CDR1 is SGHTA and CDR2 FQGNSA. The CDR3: CASSSSGTSGETQYF. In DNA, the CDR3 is TGTGCCAGCAGCTCTTCCGGGACTAGCGGAGAGACCCAGTACTTC.

The CDR3 region has the DNA TGCGCCAGCAGCTTGGCGGACAGGGTATACGAGCAGTACTTC. Residues: CASSLADRVYEQYF. This chain links TRBV5-1 with TRBJ2-7; 8 positions match TRBD1. The CDR3 totals 14 residues. Trimming removed 0 bases from V and 4 bases from J; junction bases left unmatched: 3. Looked up from germline, CDR1 is SGHRS and CDR2 is YFSETQ.

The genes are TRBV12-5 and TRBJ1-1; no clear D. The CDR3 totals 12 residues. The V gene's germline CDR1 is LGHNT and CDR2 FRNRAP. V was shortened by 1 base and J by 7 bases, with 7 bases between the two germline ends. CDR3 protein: CASGLGKVEAFF. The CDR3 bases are TGTGCTAGTGGTTTGGGGAAAGTTGAAGCTTTCTTT. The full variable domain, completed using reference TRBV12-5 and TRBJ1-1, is DARVTQTPRHKVTEMGQEVTMRCQPILGHNTVFWYRQTMMQGLELLAYFRNRAPLDDSGMPKDRFSAEMPDATLATLKIQPSEPRDSAVYFCASGLGKVEAFFGQGTRLTVV.